One sample yielded the 26 T cell receptor beta chains listed below, sequenced in a study of shared clonotypes between healthy human individuals. Clones were sequenced by immunoSEQ multiplex PCR, and TCRdb holds only the in-frame ones, with some missing. The sample records roughly 500,000 clones, 70% to 80% being singletons. The sequenced material came from PBMCs. The receptors stem from a woman aged 40 to 49 in good health. Some clones in this sample may be carry-over from other donors' samples.

CDR3 sequence (DNA): TGTGCCAGCAGTTACCCGGGACAGGGACACACTGAAGCTTTCTTT. It codes for CASSYPGQGHTEAFF. The genes are TRBV6-6 and TRBJ1-1, with TRBD1 identical over 9 bases. CDR3 length: 15 amino acids. Germline CDR1 reads MNHNY; CDR2 reads SVGAGI (reference sequence). After removal of 2 bases from V and 3 bases from J, the junction contained 4 bases not matched to a gene.

This chain links TRBV5-6 with TRBJ2-7; D uncertain. The CDR3 totals 13 residues. CDR1 is SGHDT and CDR2 is YYEEEE in the germline V gene. Trimming stripped 4 bases from V and 2 bases from J, with 10 bases between. The CDR3 region has the DNA TGTGCCAGCAGCGGGTCAGCCACCTACGAGCAGTACTTC. Encoded protein: CASSGSATYEQYF.

The chain recombines TRBV9 with TRBJ2-3, with 7 positions matching TRBD2. V lost 0 bases and J lost 5; bases outside the gene matches: 6. CDR3 length equals 15 residues. Germline V gene data show CDR1 as SGDLS and CDR2 as YYNGEE. CDR3 coding DNA: TGTGCCAGCAGCGTAGAGGCGGGAGCAGAAGATACGCAGTATTTT. Translated: CASSVEAGAEDTQYF.

CDR3 region: CASSLNLRDRNNEQFF. The CDR3 DNA reads TGCGCCAGCAGCTTGAACCTCCGGGACAGGAACAATGAGCAGTTCTTC. This sequence joins TRBV5-1 and TRBJ2-1; 8 bases agree with TRBD1. Germline loops: CDR1 SGHRS, CDR2 YFSETQ. The CDR3 runs 16 residues. The V gene end was trimmed by 1 base and the J gene end by 5 bases; junction bases not matched to a gene: 8.

The chain links TRBV5-1 to TRBJ2-3, with a possible D match to TRBD2 (6 bases). V was pared by 3 bases and J by 5 bases, with 13 bases between. The CDR3 loop spans 14 amino acids. Germline V gene lookup returns CDR1 SGHRS and CDR2 YFSETQ. CDR3 sequence: CASSWAGRGDTQYF. The CDR3 DNA reads TGCGCCAGCAGCTGGGCCGGGAGAGGAGATACGCAGTATTTT. Full variable domain (rest looked up from reference TRBV5-1 and TRBJ2-3): KAGVTQTPRYLIKTRGQQVTLSCSPISGHRSVSWYQQTPGQGLQFLFEYFSETQRNKGNFPGRFSGRQFSNSRSEMNVSTLELGDSALYLCASSWAGRGDTQYFGPGTRLTVL.

This clone was observed a single time. The chain combines TRBV10-2 with TRBJ1-5; D possibly corresponds to TRBD1 (6 bases). Germline CDR1 WSHSY, CDR2 SAAADI. This CDR3 region has 14 residues. Trimming took off 3 bases at V and 6 bases at J, with 12 bases between the two ends. The CDR3 loop is CASSEVTGPQPQHF. The CDR3 DNA sequence: TGCGCCAGCAGTGAAGTGACAGGCCCTCAGCCCCAGCATTTT.

The chain is built from TRBV30 and TRBJ2-4; maybe TRBD2 (6 bases). The CDR3 loop spans 15 amino acids. The germline CDR1 and CDR2 sequences are GTSNPN and SVGIG (reference sequence). The V gene lost 0 bases and the J gene lost 8 bases, with 17 bases spanning the gap. The CDR3 DNA follows: TGTGCCTGGAGTGTCGGGGGTGGGGATGGGGACATTCAGTACTTC. It specifies CAWSVGGGDGDIQYF. Complete variable domain (other parts from reference TRBV30 and TRBJ2-4): SQTIHQWPATLVQPVGSPLSLECTVEGTSNPNLYWYRQAAGRGLQLLFYSVGIGQISSEVPQNLSASRPQDRQFILSSKKLLLSDSGFYLCAWSVGGGDGDIQYFGAGTRLSVL.

V gene TRBV19 combines with J gene TRBJ1-5; no reliable D call. Per germline, CDR1 LNHDA and CDR2 SQIVND (reference sequence). Trimming left V 4 bases short and J 3 bases short, with 13 bases between. The length of the CDR3 is 15 residues. For the CDR3, the DNA is TGTGCCAGTAGTACCTATAGACGGGCCAATCAGCCCCAGCATTTT. Translated: CASSTYRRANQPQHF.

The chain carries TRBV28 and TRBJ1-1, with TRBD1 as a possible D gene (5 bases). The CDR3 runs 14 residues. Germline CDR1 and CDR2: MDHEN and SYDVKM. V lost 4 bases and J 4 bases, leaving 13 bases between the germline ends. The CDR3 spells CASSSPGPVTEAFF. CDR3 bases: TGTGCCAGCAGTTCGCCGGGACCCGTCACTGAAGCTTTCTTT. Combining the CDR3 with reference TRBV28 and TRBJ1-1 gives the whole variable domain DVKVTQSSRYLVKRTGEKVFLECVQDMDHENMFWYRQDPGLGLRLIYFSYDVKMKEKGDIPEGYSVSREKKERFSLILESASTNQTSMYLCASSSPGPVTEAFFGQGTRLTVV.

The gene calls are TRBV6-5 and TRBJ2-3; tentative D call: TRBD1 (6 bases). V was pared by 0 bases and J by 9 bases, with 16 bases between. In germline, CDR1 is MNHEY, CDR2 SVGAGI. The CDR3 consists of 15 residues. The CDR3 sequence is CASSYSSYQGTTQYF. CDR3 coding DNA: TGTGCCAGCAGTTACTCGAGCTATCAGGGGACAACGCAGTATTTT.

The J gene is TRBJ2-2, the V gene TRBV5-5, with 8 bases that match TRBD1. Looked up from germline, CDR1 is SGHKS and CDR2 is YYEKEE (reference sequence). The V and J ends lost 0 bases and 4 bases, in that order; junction bases with no gene match: 2. This CDR3 region has 15 residues. In DNA form, the CDR3 reads TGTGCCAGCAGCTTGGGCAGGGGGCTCACCGGGGAGCTGTTTTTT. Translation gives CASSLGRGLTGELFF.

As for this clone: A much bigger clone sits one base away, suggesting this may be a read error. The rearrangement joins TRBV7-2 to TRBJ2-6, with D possibly TRBD1 on 5 matching bases. Germline CDR1 is SGHTA and CDR2 is FQGNSA. CDR3 length equals 14 residues. CDR3 sequence: CASSLGTGANVLAF. The CDR3 DNA reads as TGTGCCAGCAGCTTAGGTACTGGGGCCAACGTCCTGGCTTTC. Full variable domain (remainder filled in from reference TRBV7-2 and TRBJ2-6): GAGVSQSPSNKVTEKGKDVELRCDPISGHTALYWYRQSLGQGLEFLIYFQGNSAPDKSGLPSDRFSAERTGGSVSTLTIQRTQQEDSAVYLCASSLGTGANVLAFGAGSRLTVL.

The chain couples TRBV4-3 to TRBJ2-3; tentative D call: TRBD2 (6 bases). In germline, CDR1 is LGHNA, CDR2 YSLEER. This CDR3 is built from 17 residues. Trimming shortened V by 0 bases and J by 6 bases, and 19 bases separated the two germline ends. CDR3 region: CASSQDLRGRLLDTQYF. DNA of the CDR3: TGCGCCAGCAGCCAAGATCTTCGTGGGAGGCTTTTGGATACGCAGTATTTT.

The rearrangement uses TRBV2 and TRBJ1-4; unclear D gene. Trimming cost V 6 bases and J 0 bases, with 14 bases left between them. The CDR3 runs 16 residues. In germline, CDR1 is SNHLY, CDR2 FYNNEI. CDR3 in amino acids: CASRREALATNEKLFF. The CDR3 DNA follows: TGTGCCAGCAGGAGAGAGGCCCTTGCAACTAATGAAAAACTGTTTTTT.

Turning to this clone: The same CDR3 also results from other DNA sequences found in this sample. The V call is TRBV5-1, the J call TRBJ2-3; D gene uncertain. The germline CDR1 and CDR2 sequences are SGHRS and YFSETQ. Trimming stripped 0 bases from V and 1 base from J, with 9 bases between. The CDR3 is 15 residues long. CDR3 coding DNA: TGCGCCAGCAGCTTGGGTGGCCCGGGCACAGATACGCAGTATTTT. This encodes CASSLGGPGTDTQYF.

This chain connects TRBV1 to TRBJ1-2; the table gives TRBD1 as D, unverified against the DNA. TRBV1 is a listed pseudogene. This CDR3 region has 17 residues. The CDR3 DNA follows: TGCACCAGCGGCCAAGTGGCACCGGGACACCAAACGTACGGCTACACCTTC. Its protein product is CTSGQVAPGHQTYGYTF.

This CDR3 is CASSQRQDLSTAFF. The CDR3, as DNA: TGTGCCAGCAGCCAGAGACAGGACCTCTCCACGGCTTTCTTT. This rearrangement joins TRBV5-5 to TRBJ1-1, with a possible D match to TRBD1 (6 bases). Germline lookup yields CDR1 SGHKS and CDR2 YYEKEE (reference sequence). V was clipped by 4 bases and J by 11 bases, with 21 bases between them. The CDR3 sequence is 14 residues long.

The rearrangement links TRBV11-2 to TRBJ2-2; 7 nucleotides align to TRBD2. The CDR3 length is 17 residues. CDR1 and CDR2 (germline): SGHAT, FQNNGV. V shed 5 bases, J shed 1 base, and the junction held 10 bases outside the gene matches. The DNA for the CDR3 is TGTGCCAGCAGCCTCAAGAGGACTAGTGGGAACACCGGGGAGCTGTTTTTT. Protein sequence: CASSLKRTSGNTGELFF. Combining the CDR3 with reference TRBV11-2 and TRBJ2-2 gives the whole variable domain EAGVAQSPRYKIIEKRQSVAFWCNPISGHATLYWYQQILGQGPKLLIQFQNNGVVDDSQLPKDRFSAERLKGVDSTLKIQPAKLEDSAVYLCASSLKRTSGNTGELFFGEGSRLTVL.

The chain joins TRBV28 to TRBJ1-2; tentative D call: TRBD1 (5 bases). Germline lookup yields CDR1 MDHEN and CDR2 SYDVKM. Trimming took 3 bases from V and 2 from J, leaving 13 bases between them. This CDR3 spans 15 amino acids. The CDR3 sequence: CASSLGQVGNYGYTF. As DNA, the CDR3 is TGTGCCAGCAGTTTGGGGCAGGTGGGGAACTATGGCTACACCTTC.

The chain combines TRBV5-8 with TRBJ1-4, with D possibly TRBD1 on 5 matching bases. The CDR3 sequence is 13 residues long. V lost 6 bases, J lost 7 bases, and 13 bases lay in between. Germline CDR1 is SGHTS and CDR2 is YDEGEE. CDR3 DNA: TGTGCCAGCAACCGGCAGGGACGTGAAAAACTGTTTTTT. The encoded protein is CASNRQGREKLFF.

The J gene is TRBJ1-1, the V gene TRBV10-1, with TRBD1 as a possible D gene (6 bases). In germline, CDR1 is WNHNN, CDR2 SYGVQD (reference sequence). CDR3 length: 13 residues. The germline V and J ends were trimmed by 6 bases and 6 bases, with 14 bases remaining between them. CDR3 amino acids: CASSFTGSAEAFF. In nucleotides, the CDR3 is TGCGCCAGCAGCTTCACAGGGTCTGCTGAAGCTTTCTTT.

The genes are TRBV7-8 and TRBJ1-5; maybe TRBD1 (6 bases). Germline V gene data show CDR1 as SGHVS and CDR2 as FQNEAQ. There are 16 residues in the CDR3. With 1 base removed from V and 0 bases from J, the gap between germline ends came to 10 bases. The CDR3 DNA reads TGTGCCAGCAGCTTAGGGGGACACTATAGCAATCAGCCCCAGCATTTT. Translated, it gives CASSLGGHYSNQPQHF.

This chain joins TRBV30 and TRBJ1-2; D remains unclear. CDR3 length equals 14 residues. Per germline, CDR1 GTSNPN and CDR2 SVGIG (reference sequence). V lost 1 base to trimming and J lost 5 bases, with 14 bases between them. The CDR3 here is CAWSARTRDYGYTF. CDR3 nucleotides: TGTGCCTGGAGTGCAAGGACGCGAGATTATGGCTACACCTTC.

On this clone: Other DNA sequences in this specimen translate into the identical CDR3. This chain connects TRBV7-9 to TRBJ2-3, with a weak D call TRBD2 (5 bases). This CDR3 contains 13 residues. Per germline, CDR1 SEHNR and CDR2 FQNEAQ (reference sequence). The V and J ends lost 2 bases and 4 bases respectively, with 7 bases between them. The CDR3 DNA follows: TGTGCCAGCAGCTTACGGGGTGCAGATACGCAGTATTTT. Encoded protein: CASSLRGADTQYF.

The gene calls are TRBV10-3 and TRBJ2-7; 10 positions match TRBD2. This CDR3 has 14 residues. CDR1 ENHRY and CDR2 SYGVKD come from the germline V gene. The junction had 2 bases not matched to a gene; V was cut back by 0 bases and J by 6 bases. The DNA of the CDR3 is TGTGCCATCAGTGAGTCGTTAGCGGGAGGCGAGCAGTACTTC. It yields the protein CAISESLAGGEQYF.

V and J are TRBV28 and TRBJ2-4; D call uncertain. CDR1 and CDR2 (germline): MDHEN, SYDVKM. This CDR3 has 19 amino acids. The ends were cut back, 2 bases at V and 0 bases at J, with 20 bases in the middle. The chain's CDR3 is CASSLTGARPPIAKNIQYF. The CDR3 bases are TGTGCCAGCAGTTTAACGGGCGCCAGGCCCCCCATAGCCAAAAACATTCAGTACTTC.